A single sample is the source of the 15 T cell receptor beta chains below, sequenced in a study of T-cell memory formation after mild COVID-19 (dated by TCRdb to the early 2020s). Receptors were amplified or captured by 5' RACE. Sequencer: Illumina NovaSeq 6000. TCRdb itself trimmed the public reads at Q25 with fastp, ran MiXCR and retained productive beta chains. Every CDR3 protein is listed once, alongside the most common genes and DNA of its rows. Present in this sample are 300,000 or so distinct CDR3 sequences, around a sixth of which were seen just once. Jointly, the top ten make up 20% to 25% of the sample. Input material: PBMCs or a T cell subset sorted from them (not recorded which). These receptor sequences come from a man between 18 and 35 years old who had mild COVID-19 (a few samples of this study predate the infection). The sample titles of this study are shuffled in the database, so cell type and time point are left out; the donor was told from shared clones.

V and J are TRBV23-1 and TRBJ2-7; D uncertain. TRBV23-1 is an ORF; its function is uncertain. The CDR3 totals 14 residues. Trimming stripped 8 bases from V and 0 bases from J, with 14 bases between. This CDR3 is CASLPRPSSYEQYF. CDR3 in DNA: TGCGCCAGCTTACCCCGGCCTAGCTCCTACGAGCAGTACTTC.

In this sample, this clonotype turned up a few times. The genes are TRBV7-9 and TRBJ1-2; D gene uncertain. Germline CDR1 and CDR2: SEHNR and FQNEAQ (reference sequence). The CDR3 loop spans 12 amino acids. The V end was cut by 3 bases, the J end by 2 bases, with 4 bases between. CDR3 coding DNA: TGTGCCAGCAGCTTTGAAAACTATGGCTACACCTTC. This codes for CASSFENYGYTF. The whole variable domain, remainder taken from reference TRBV7-9 and TRBJ1-2, is DTGVSQNPRHKITKRGQNVTFRCDPISEHNRLYWYRQTLGQGPEFLTYFQNEAQLEKSRLLSDRFSAERPKGSFSTLEIQRTEQGDSAMYLCASSFENYGYTFGSGTRLTVV.

This clonotype came up a few times. This chain links TRBV12-3 or TRBV12-4 with TRBJ2-2; D is possibly TRBD1 (6 bases). CDR3 length equals 15 residues. V was trimmed by 3 bases and J by 6 bases, leaving 14 bases between them. Written as DNA, the CDR3 is TGTGCCAGCAGTTTCGGCTGGGGGCGGCCCGGGGAGCTGTTTTTT. Amino acids: CASSFGWGRPGELFF.

The chain employs TRBV28 and TRBJ1-6; no clear D gene. This CDR3 region has 15 residues. Germline V CDR1 and CDR2: MDHEN, SYDVKM. V was shortened by 5 bases and J by 8 bases, with 16 bases between the two germline ends. The CDR3 region has the DNA TGTGCCAGCAGTATACCGCCTCGGCGGGATTCACCCCTCCACTTT. Its protein is CASSIPPRRDSPLHF.

Only a few counts were recorded for this clonotype. This chain links TRBV27 with TRBJ2-1; 13 bases line up with TRBD2. Germline lookup yields CDR1 MNHEY and CDR2 SMNVEV (reference sequence). V dropped 7 bases and J dropped 4; count of bases not matched to a gene: 7. The CDR3 extends over 16 amino acids. CDR3 bases: TGTGCCAGCACCTCGACTAGCGGGGGGCTATACAATGAGCAGTTCTTC. Translating it yields CASTSTSGGLYNEQFF.

As regards this clonotype: A read error may explain this, as a much larger clone is one base away. The chain employs TRBV5-1 and TRBJ1-2; perhaps TRBD1 as D (5 bases). Germline-derived CDR1 and CDR2 are SGHRS and YFSETQ. V was pared by 3 bases and J by 4 bases, with 16 bases between. The CDR3 is 15 amino acids. Written as DNA, the CDR3 is TGCGCCAGCAGCTCAACGGGGGATGTGGTCTATGGCTACACCTTC. Translated: CASSSTGDVVYGYTF.

V and J are TRBV29-1 and TRBJ1-1; D ambiguous. The CDR3 spans 12 residues. The ends were cut back, 4 bases at V and 0 bases at J, with 6 bases in the middle. CDR1 is SQVTM and CDR2 is ANQGSEA in the germline V gene. The CDR3 DNA reads as TGCAGCGTTGTGGGGATGAACACTGAAGCTTTCTTT. Amino acids: CSVVGMNTEAFF.

This sequence joins TRBV24-1 and TRBJ2-5; tentatively, D is TRBD1 or TRBD2 (5 bases each). The CDR3 is made up of 12 amino acids. V lost 7 bases to trimming and J lost 5 bases, with 10 bases between them. CDR1 and CDR2 (germline): KGHDR, SFDVKD. The CDR3 sequence is CATRPGRETQYF. CDR3 DNA sequence: TGTGCCACCAGGCCGGGACGCGAGACCCAGTACTTC.

The gene calls are TRBV28 and TRBJ2-5; 12 bases align to TRBD1. The trim removed 6 bases at V and 5 bases at J, leaving 10 bases unmatched. Germline-derived CDR1 and CDR2 are MDHEN and SYDVKM. The CDR3 length is 16 residues. Written as DNA, the CDR3 is TGTGCCAGCAGGAACCCGGGACAGGGGGCCAAGGAGACCCAGTACTTC. Its translation is CASRNPGQGAKETQYF. The complete variable domain, with remaining parts taken from reference TRBV28 and TRBJ2-5, reads DVKVTQSSRYLVKRTGEKVFLECVQDMDHENMFWYRQDPGLGLRLIYFSYDVKMKEKGDIPEGYSVSREKKERFSLILESASTNQTSMYLCASRNPGQGAKETQYFGPGTRLLVL.

Only a few counts were recorded for this clonotype. This chain uses TRBV12-3 or TRBV12-4 with TRBJ1-1; no reliable D call. The CDR3 has 14 amino acids. Trimming took off 6 bases at V and 10 bases at J, with 21 bases between the two ends. Here the CDR3 DNA reads TGTGCCAGCAGACGAATCGACGGACGGTGGGGAGCTTTCTTT. It codes for CASRRIDGRWGAFF.

This rearrangement joins TRBV4-2 to TRBJ2-7; TRBD2 is a possible D gene (6 bases). The CDR3 is 15 residues long. Trimming removed 0 bases at V and 3 bases at J, with 12 bases between. Germline lookup yields CDR1 LGHNA and CDR2 YNFKEQ. The CDR3 DNA is TGTGCCAGCAGCCAAGACTCGGGACTTCTCTACGAGCAGTACTTC. Its translation is CASSQDSGLLYEQYF.

This clonotype was counted only a few times. This chain links TRBV7-2 with TRBJ2-6; the D is unclear. The germline V gene has CDR1 SGHTA and CDR2 FQGNSA. V lost 3 bases to trimming and J lost 1 base, with 7 bases between them. The CDR3 runs to 15 residues. DNA of the CDR3: TGTGCCAGCAGCTTTGGTGGGTCTGGGGCCAACGTCCTGACTTTC. Protein sequence: CASSFGGSGANVLTF. Supplemented by reference TRBV7-2 and TRBJ2-6, the full variable domain reads GAGVSQSPSNKVTEKGKDVELRCDPISGHTALYWYRQSLGQGLEFLIYFQGNSAPDKSGLPSDRFSAERTGGSVSTLTIQRTQQEDSAVYLCASSFGGSGANVLTFGAGSRLTVL.

This clonotype was observed many times. The chain couples TRBV7-2 to TRBJ1-1; the D gene is possibly TRBD1 (5 bases). Germline-derived CDR1 and CDR2 are SGHTA and FQGNSA. Trimming stripped 1 base from V and 3 bases from J, with 9 bases between. The CDR3 contains 14 residues. The CDR3 spells CASSLGWGDTEAFF. The CDR3 bases are TGTGCCAGCAGCTTAGGGTGGGGGGACACTGAAGCTTTCTTT.

The chain combines TRBV18 with TRBJ1-2; D unclear. Germline CDR1 and CDR2: KGHSH and LQKENI. V lost 0 bases to trimming and J lost 3 bases, with 8 bases between them. The CDR3 covers 14 residues. The chain's CDR3 is CASSPPVTYYGYTF. Here the CDR3 DNA reads TGTGCCAGCTCACCACCCGTGACTTACTATGGCTACACCTTC.

Many counts were recorded for this clonotype. This chain uses TRBV7-2 with TRBJ2-3; a possible D gene is TRBD2 (6 bases). The length of the CDR3 is 15 residues. Trimming took 1 base from V and 6 from J, leaving 14 bases between them. The germline gives CDR1 SGHTA, CDR2 FQGNSA. In nucleotides, the CDR3 is TGTGCCAGCAGCTTAGTCGTTCGGCGGGGCGATACGCAGTATTTT. Encoded protein: CASSLVVRRGDTQYF. The full variable domain, with the rest looked up from reference TRBV7-2 and TRBJ2-3, is GAGVSQSPSNKVTEKGKDVELRCDPISGHTALYWYRQSLGQGLEFLIYFQGNSAPDKSGLPSDRFSAERTGGSVSTLTIQRTQQEDSAVYLCASSLVVRRGDTQYFGPGTRLTVL.